This entry lists 30 T cell receptor beta chains sequenced from one sample in a study of molecular identifiers for immune sequencing clone quantification (dated by TCRdb to 2017 to 2018). Libraries came from PCR. Sequencing was performed on an Illumina HiSeq 4000. TCRdb handled the public reads itself, with Q25 trimming in fastp and clone calling in MiXCR, and kept productive beta chains. Rows are combined by CDR3 protein, so each entry shows the most common genes and DNA. For this sample the table gives under 650,000 distinct CDR3 sequences, of which less than 20% were detected only once. Together, the top ten hold under 0.95% of the sample. The specimen was naive CD8+ T cells from blood, with Jurkat cell RNA spiked in. Per the publication, the cell subset or site label means: FACS-sorted CD8+CD4-CCR7+CD45RA+ naive T cells. These receptors originate from a human donor in good health. Some libraries in this study had Jurkat cell RNA spiked in.

Ten or more counts support this clonotype. The chain joins TRBV7-6 to TRBJ2-7; 7 bases map to TRBD1. J was trimmed by 7 bases and V by 5 bases; bases with no gene match: 17. Germline lookup yields CDR1 SGHVS and CDR2 FNYEAQ. CDR3 length: 16 residues. The CDR3 DNA reads as TGTGCCAGCAGCCCAGACCGGGACAGCCTATCGGGGGAGCAGTACTTC. Translated, it gives CASSPDRDSLSGEQYF.

Many counts were recorded for this clonotype. The chain links TRBV6-5 to TRBJ2-2, with unresolved D. The CDR3 consists of 17 residues. V was trimmed by 2 bases and J by 0 bases, leaving 13 bases between them. From germline, CDR1 is MNHEY and CDR2 SVGAGI. The CDR3 DNA sequence: TGTGCCAGCAGTTACGGGTTCATAAACGCGAACACCGGGGAGCTGTTTTTT. Translated, it gives CASSYGFINANTGELFF.

V is TRBV5-6 and J is TRBJ2-1; TRBD1 aligns across 12 bases. The CDR3 totals 14 residues. CDR1 is SGHDT, CDR2 YYEEEE, per germline. V was clipped by 3 bases and J by 8 bases; unmatched bases: 3. The CDR3 DNA reads TGTGCCAGCAGCTGGGGGACAGGGGGCGATGAGCAGTTCTTC. Amino acid sequence: CASSWGTGGDEQFF.

The table lists this clonotype with a few counts. Since the CDR3 does not end with the conserved phenylalanine or tryptophan, this likely comes from a read error. The chain couples TRBV30 to TRBJ1-2; TRBD1 aligns across 10 bases. The junction had 2 bases not matched to a gene; V was cut back by 0 bases and J by 7 bases. The CDR3 totals 13 residues. Germline assignment: CDR1 GTSNPN and CDR2 SVGIG (reference sequence). CDR3 loop: CAWSVGTGAGYTL. In DNA, the CDR3 is TGTGCCTGGAGTGTAGGGACAGGGGCTGGCTACACCCTC.

This clonotype was observed at least ten times. The chain has TRBV20-1 and TRBJ1-1; 8 positions match TRBD1. CDR3 size: 13 residues. From germline, CDR1 is DFQATT and CDR2 SNEGSKA (reference sequence). V was clipped by 3 bases and J by 9 bases; unmatched bases: 9. The CDR3, as DNA: TGCAGTGCTAGGCTCGACAGGGGCGTCCAAGCTTTCTTT. It is translated as CSARLDRGVQAFF.

Details on this clonotype: Since a much larger clone is just one base distant, this may be a read error. The CDR3, as DNA: TGTGCCAACAGTCAGACGACTAGCCGGACCGGGGAGCTGTTTTTT. As protein: CANSQTTSRTGELFF. The chain links TRBV7-9 to TRBJ2-2; the match to TRBD2 covers 7 bases. CDR3 length: 15 residues. The V gene end was trimmed by 10 bases and the J gene end by 5 bases; junction bases not matched to a gene: 13. CDR1 SEHNR and CDR2 FQNEAQ come from the germline V gene (reference sequence).

Regarding this clonotype: This may be a read error, as it is one base from a much larger clone. V usage is TRBV20-1 and J usage is TRBJ2-5, with 8 bases that match TRBD2. This CDR3 region has 18 residues. Germline values: CDR1 DFQATT, CDR2 SNEGSKA (reference sequence). The CDR3 loop reads CSAGDRTFGLAGRGTQYF. The CDR3 DNA follows: TGCAGTGCTGGAGATCGGACTTTCGGACTAGCTGGCCGAGGGACCCAGTACTTC.

Comment on this clonotype: Given a much more abundant clone one base away, this may be a read error. The chain couples TRBV7-9 to TRBJ2-2; 7 nucleotides agree with TRBD2. This CDR3 has 12 residues. Germline assignment: CDR1 SEHNR and CDR2 FQNEAQ (reference sequence). The trim removed 6 bases at V and 9 bases at J, leaving 4 bases unmatched. The CDR3 sequence is CASRSGTRELFF. In DNA form, the CDR3 reads TGTGCCAGCAGAAGCGGGACCAGGGAGCTGTTTTTT.

In this sample, this clonotype turned up many times. CDR3 in DNA: TGTGCCAGCAGCCTCGTACTATCTGGGGCCAACGTCCTGACTTTC. Translating it yields CASSLVLSGANVLTF. The chain has TRBV7-2 and TRBJ2-6; no clear D. V lost 5 bases to trimming and J lost 1 base, with 9 bases between them. This CDR3 contains 15 residues. Looked up from germline, CDR1 is SGHTA and CDR2 is FQGNSA.

J is TRBJ2-1 and V is TRBV7-2, with D perhaps matching TRBD2 (5 bases). CDR1 and CDR2 (germline): SGHTA, FQGNSA. V lost 4 bases and J 4 bases, leaving 14 bases between the germline ends. This CDR3 contains 15 residues. CDR3 DNA sequence: TGTGCCAGCAGCTCTCCAGCAGCGGCTTACAATGAGCAGTTCTTC. It codes for CASSSPAAAYNEQFF. Filled out from reference TRBV7-2 and TRBJ2-1, the complete variable domain reads GAGVSQSPSNKVTEKGKDVELRCDPISGHTALYWYRQSLGQGLEFLIYFQGNSAPDKSGLPSDRFSAERTGGSVSTLTIQRTQQEDSAVYLCASSSPAAAYNEQFFGPGTRLTVL.

In DNA, the CDR3 is TGTGCCAGCAGCCAAGACCGAGGACACGGCTACACCTTC. It encodes CASSQDRGHGYTF. V usage is TRBV3-1 and J usage is TRBJ1-2; a possible D gene is TRBD1 (5 bases). The V and J ends lost 0 bases and 8 bases respectively, with 10 bases between them. The germline CDR1 and CDR2 sequences are LGHDT and YNNKEL (reference sequence). CDR3 length: 13 amino acids.

The chain carries TRBV4-1 and TRBJ2-1; 12 bases match TRBD2. In germline, CDR1 is MGHRA, CDR2 YSYEKL. Trimming at V came to 0 bases and at J to 8 bases, leaving 11 bases not matched to a gene. This CDR3 contains 18 residues. In nucleotides, the CDR3 is TGCGCCAGCAGCCAAGATAGAGCGCGACTAGCGGGAGATGATGAGCAGTTCTTC. Residues: CASSQDRARLAGDDEQFF.

This clonotype has a count of ten or more. This chain connects TRBV4-1 to TRBJ2-7, with 10 nucleotides matching TRBD1. The CDR3 extends over 16 amino acids. Germline-derived CDR1 and CDR2 are MGHRA and YSYEKL. Unmatched junction bases numbered 8, after V lost 0 bases and J lost 6 bases. CDR3 in amino acids: CASSQDAFGTGVEQYF. The DNA of the CDR3 is TGCGCCAGCAGCCAAGATGCTTTCGGGACAGGGGTCGAGCAGTACTTC.

This clonotype has at least ten counts. This rearrangement joins TRBV30 to TRBJ2-1, with unresolved D. V lost 0 bases, J lost 8 bases, and 11 bases lay in between. The CDR3 totals 13 residues. Germline V CDR1 and CDR2: GTSNPN, SVGIG (reference sequence). CDR3 sequence (DNA): TGTGCCTGGAGTGTACTTGGGAATGATGAGCAGTTCTTC. As protein: CAWSVLGNDEQFF.

This clonotype was counted many times. The genes are TRBV7-9 and TRBJ1-1; TRBD1 is a possible D gene (5 bases). V lost 5 bases, J lost 4 bases, and 17 bases lay in between. Germline V gene lookup returns CDR1 SEHNR and CDR2 FQNEAQ (reference sequence). CDR3 size: 15 residues. The CDR3 is CASSPVVAGGTEAFF. DNA for the CDR3: TGTGCCAGCAGCCCTGTAGTAGCGGGGGGCACTGAAGCTTTCTTT. Looking up the rest from reference TRBV7-9 and TRBJ1-1 gives the full variable domain: DTGVSQNPRHKITKRGQNVTFRCDPISEHNRLYWYRQTLGQGPEFLTYFQNEAQLEKSRLLSDRFSAERPKGSFSTLEIQRTEQGDSAMYLCASSPVVAGGTEAFFGQGTRLTVV.

As for this clonotype: Since a much larger clone is just one base distant, this may be a read error. This chain joins TRBV12-3 or TRBV12-4 and TRBJ2-2, with D perhaps assigned TRBD1 or TRBD2 (5 bases each). This CDR3 is 15 amino acids long. The CDR3 protein is CASSKGTANAGELFF. In nucleotides, the CDR3 is TGTGCCAGCAGCAAAGGGACGGCGAACGCCGGGGAGCTGTTTTTT.

Only one count was recorded for this clonotype. A much more abundant neighbour one base away suggests this may be a read error. The rearrangement links TRBV10-3 to TRBJ1-6; unclear D gene. The CDR3 sequence is 18 residues long. V lost 2 bases to trimming and J lost 4 bases, with 18 bases between them. CDR1 is ENHRY, CDR2 SYGVKD, per germline. For the CDR3, the DNA is TGTGCCATCAGTGAGCCGAATTCGGGGAACCCATATAATTCACCCCTCCACTTT. It encodes CAISEPNSGNPYNSPLHF.

A remark on this clonotype: A single base separates this from a much larger clone, so it may be a read error. The rearrangement links TRBV6-5 to TRBJ2-5; 9 nucleotides agree with TRBD2. Unmatched junction bases numbered 0, after V lost 0 bases and J lost 7 bases. This CDR3 is 13 amino acids long. Germline values: CDR1 MNHEY, CDR2 SVGAGI. The DNA for the CDR3 is TGTGCCAGCAGTTACTCGCGGGGGGGGACCCAGTACTTC. It yields the protein CASSYSRGGTQYF.

This clonotype was recorded at least ten times. The chain carries TRBV7-9 and TRBJ1-5; D gene ambiguous. Germline CDR1 is SEHNR and CDR2 is FQNEAQ (reference sequence). Trimming removed 3 bases at V and 2 bases at J, with 8 bases between. The CDR3 is 14 residues long. The CDR3 DNA reads TGTGCCAGCAGCTTGGCTGGGGGCAATCAGCCCCAGCATTTT. It translates to CASSLAGGNQPQHF.

V and J are TRBV28 and TRBJ2-5, with D possibly being TRBD2 (6 bases). V lost 6 bases and J lost 5, with 19 bases in between. The V gene's germline CDR1 is MDHEN and CDR2 SYDVKM. The CDR3 extends over 15 amino acids. The chain's CDR3 is CASRGGASSYETQYF. CDR3 nucleotides: TGTGCCAGCAGAGGCGGGGCGAGCTCGTATGAGACCCAGTACTTC. The full variable domain, with the rest looked up from reference TRBV28 and TRBJ2-5, is DVKVTQSSRYLVKRTGEKVFLECVQDMDHENMFWYRQDPGLGLRLIYFSYDVKMKEKGDIPEGYSVSREKKERFSLILESASTNQTSMYLCASRGGASSYETQYFGPGTRLLVL.

The table lists this clonotype with many counts. The V and J genes are TRBV24-1 and TRBJ2-1; 9 bases line up with TRBD2. The CDR3 is 14 amino acids. Trimming took 5 bases from V and 6 from J; bases not matched to a gene: 4. Germline CDR1 is KGHDR and CDR2 is SFDVKD. The DNA for the CDR3 is TGTGCCACCAGTGGGGCGGGGGGGCCCAATGAGCAGTTCTTC. Translated: CATSGAGGPNEQFF.

About this clonotype itself: This sequence may be a read error, since a much larger clone differs from it by one base. The chain links TRBV7-9 to TRBJ2-1, with a weak D call TRBD1 (6 bases). Germline V gene lookup returns CDR1 SEHNR and CDR2 FQNEAQ (reference sequence). The CDR3 is 12 amino acids. This chain's CDR3 is CASSLGDTEQSF. In nucleotides, the CDR3 is TGTGCCAGCAGCTTAGGGGACACCGAGCAGTCCTTC.

At least ten counts were recorded for this clonotype. The V gene is TRBV7-9, the J gene TRBJ1-1; a weak D match, TRBD1 (5 bases). CDR1 is SEHNR, CDR2 FQNEAQ, per germline (reference sequence). Trimming pared 0 bases from V and 5 bases from J, leaving 10 bases between. The CDR3 totals 14 residues. DNA of the CDR3: TGTGCCAGCAGCTTAGCGCAGGGCTGGACTGAAGCTTTCTTT. Translation: CASSLAQGWTEAFF. Variable domain in full (rest from reference TRBV7-9 and TRBJ1-1): DTGVSQNPRHKITKRGQNVTFRCDPISEHNRLYWYRQTLGQGPEFLTYFQNEAQLEKSRLLSDRFSAERPKGSFSTLEIQRTEQGDSAMYLCASSLAQGWTEAFFGQGTRLTVV.

Ten or more counts support this clonotype. The V call is TRBV30, the J call TRBJ2-3; D gene ambiguous. The CDR3 is made up of 15 amino acids. With 0 bases removed from V and 4 bases from J, the gap between germline ends came to 14 bases. Germline values: CDR1 GTSNPN, CDR2 SVGIG (reference sequence). Written as DNA, the CDR3 is TGTGCCTGGAGTGTACCTTTCTTAGTCCCAGATACGCAGTATTTT. Translated, it gives CAWSVPFLVPDTQYF.

Many counts were recorded for this clonotype. The rearrangement uses TRBV29-1 and TRBJ2-7, with D perhaps TRBD2 (5 bases). The CDR3 is 12 amino acids. Per the germline V gene, CDR1 is SQVTM and CDR2 is ANQGSEA. V was pared by 5 bases and J by 2 bases, with 10 bases between. The CDR3 protein is CSVHEGTYEQYF. Here the CDR3 DNA reads TGCAGCGTTCACGAGGGCACCTACGAGCAGTACTTC.

This clonotype has a single count. Relative to the germline gene, one junction end is altered; a read error may explain this. The V and J genes are TRBV7-9 and TRBJ2-5; 8 nucleotides align to TRBD1. The CDR3 runs to 14 residues. CDR1 and CDR2 (germline): SEHNR, FQNEAQ (reference sequence). The CDR3 coding sequence is TGTGCCAGCAGCTTACTGGACAGGGACGAGACCCGGTACTTC. Translating gives CASSLLDRDETRYF.

The J gene is TRBJ1-1, the V gene TRBV7-8; TRBD1 matches at 10 bases. This CDR3 region has 14 residues. CDR1 SGHVS and CDR2 FQNEAQ come from the germline V gene. V lost 2 bases, J lost 11 bases, and 8 bases stayed unmatched. The CDR3 region is CASSLYGTGVDAFF. The DNA for the CDR3 is TGTGCCAGCAGCTTATACGGGACAGGGGTTGACGCTTTCTTT. Full variable domain (outside the CDR3, taken from reference TRBV7-8 and TRBJ1-1): GAGVSQSPRYKVAKRGQDVALRCDPISGHVSLFWYQQALGQGPEFLTYFQNEAQLDKSGLPSDRFFAERPEGSVSTLKIQRTQQEDSAVYLCASSLYGTGVDAFFGQGTRLTVV.

In its sample, this clonotype was seen a few times. This chain joins TRBV4-1 and TRBJ1-5; D not resolved. The germline V gene has CDR1 MGHRA and CDR2 YSYEKL. Trimming shortened V by 8 bases and J by 6 bases, and 14 bases separated the two germline ends. The CDR3 consists of 13 residues. Here the CDR3 DNA reads TGCGCCAGCTCCCCCCCCCGGGGTCAGCCCCAGCATTTT. Its protein product is CASSPPRGQPQHF.

Note on this clonotype: A read error may be the cause here, since a much bigger clone is one base away. The CDR3 carries no conserved terminal phenylalanine or tryptophan, so it likely arises from a read error. The V and J genes are TRBV4-1 and TRBJ2-7; D remains unclear. Germline-derived CDR1 and CDR2 are MGHRA and YSYEKL. Trimming pared 3 bases from V and 3 bases from J, leaving 15 bases between. CDR3 length: 15 amino acids. This CDR3 reads CASSHYRGDGYEQYL. CDR3 sequence (DNA): TGCGCCAGCAGCCACTATCGCGGAGACGGCTACGAGCAGTACCTC.

The sample holds a few counts of this clonotype. The rearrangement joins TRBV6-2 or TRBV6-3 to TRBJ2-7; perhaps D is TRBD1 or TRBD2 (5 bases each). Trimming took 0 bases from V and 0 from J, leaving 9 bases between them. Germline values: CDR1 MNHEY, CDR2 SVGEGT. This CDR3 is 15 amino acids long. The CDR3 DNA sequence: TGTGCCAGCAGTTACTCCTCAGGGAGCTCCTACGAGCAGTACTTC. It yields the protein CASSYSSGSSYEQYF.